Listed below are T cell receptor beta chains from one sample, sequenced in a study of response to subunit inactivated influenza vaccine. TCRdb reprocessed the RT-PCR reads via MiXCR and lists one record per CDR3 protein. The sample gives around 600,000 distinct CDR3 sequences, approximately 10% of which show up once; roughly 9.6% is in the top ten. The data were also submitted as part of a second study, on T cells expressing NK-cell markers.

Sequencing was performed on PBMCs from blood, taken on the day of vaccination. Source of these receptors: a man aged 45-60 years who received an inactivated influenza vaccine. Both conserved end residues are part of each CDR3. A D gene is named only where the DNA matches it firmly. Rows may omit the clone size; those that give it use once, few, many or a size class.

J: TRBJ2-5; D: -; V: TRBV6-1; size: -; CDR3: CASTRTGTNLETQYF; DNA: TGTGCCAGCACCAGAACCGGGACAAACTTGGAGACCCAGTACTTC
J: TRBJ2-3; D: TRBD2; V: TRBV7-9; size: -; CDR3: CASSLNSGLATDTQYF; DNA: TGTGCCAGCAGCTTAAACTCCGGACTAGCGACAGATACGCAGTATTTT
J: TRBJ2-7; D: -; V: TRBV7-8; size: few; CDR3: CASSLVVRGIIEQYF; DNA: TGTGCCAGCAGCTTAGTGGTCAGGGGTATCATCGAGCAGTACTTC
J: TRBJ2-4; D: -; V: TRBV4-2; size: few; CDR3: CASSQDLGGVEDIQYF; DNA: TGTGCCAGCAGCCAAGATTTAGGAGGGGTGGAGGACATTCAGTACTTC
J: TRBJ2-1; D: TRBD2; V: TRBV7-8; size: -; CDR3: CASSETSGIIDNEQFF; DNA: TGTGCCAGCAGCGAGACTAGCGGGATAATTGACAATGAGCAGTTCTTC
J: TRBJ2-2; D: -; V: TRBV4-2; size: -; CDR3: CASSQVMGYGELFF; DNA: TGTGCCAGCAGCCAAGTTATGGGGTATGGGGAGCTGTTTTTT
J: TRBJ1-5; D: -; V: TRBV27; size: many; CDR3: CASSSGLNQPQHF; DNA: TGTGCCAGCAGTTCGGGCCTCAATCAGCCCCAGCATTTT
J: TRBJ2-7; D: TRBD1; V: TRBV7-2; size: -; CDR3: CASSFVDRGEQYF; DNA: TGTGCCAGCAGCTTTGTGGACAGGGGCGAGCAGTACTTC
J: TRBJ2-7; D: -; V: TRBV12-3/TRBV12-4; size: few; CDR3: CASSLYGASYEQYF; DNA: TGTGCCAGCAGTTTATATGGGGCGTCCTACGAGCAGTACTTC
J: TRBJ2-3; D: TRBD2; V: TRBV27; size: -; CDR3: CASSFLAGGLDTQYF; DNA: TGTGCCAGCAGTTTTTTAGCGGGAGGGTTGGATACGCAGTATTTT
J: TRBJ2-3; D: TRBD2; V: TRBV20-1; size: -; CDR3: CSARDEAGARWGTDTQYF; DNA: TGCAGTGCTAGAGATGAGGCGGGAGCACGGTGGGGCACAGATACGCAGTATTTT
J: TRBJ2-2; D: TRBD1; V: TRBV7-6; size: -; CDR3: CASSLTTGPDTGELFF; DNA: TGTGCCAGCAGCTTAACGACAGGGCCGGACACCGGGGAGCTGTTTTTT
J: TRBJ1-5; D: -; V: TRBV6-1; size: -; CDR3: CASSTYIGQPQHF; DNA: TGTGCCAGCAGTACATACATCGGTCAGCCCCAGCATTTT
J: TRBJ1-5; D: -; V: TRBV20-1; size: few; CDR3: CSARDGHSNQPQHF; DNA: TGCAGTGCTAGAGACGGACATAGCAATCAGCCCCAGCATTTT
J: TRBJ1-1; D: -; V: TRBV4-1; size: few; CDR3: CASSQEVSLRAEAFF; DNA: TGCGCCAGCAGCCAAGAGGTCAGTTTGCGGGCTGAAGCTTTCTTT
J: TRBJ2-1; D: -; V: TRBV12-3/TRBV12-4; size: many; CDR3: CASRVSEDEQFF; DNA: TGTGCCAGTCGAGTCTCGGAGGATGAGCAGTTCTTC